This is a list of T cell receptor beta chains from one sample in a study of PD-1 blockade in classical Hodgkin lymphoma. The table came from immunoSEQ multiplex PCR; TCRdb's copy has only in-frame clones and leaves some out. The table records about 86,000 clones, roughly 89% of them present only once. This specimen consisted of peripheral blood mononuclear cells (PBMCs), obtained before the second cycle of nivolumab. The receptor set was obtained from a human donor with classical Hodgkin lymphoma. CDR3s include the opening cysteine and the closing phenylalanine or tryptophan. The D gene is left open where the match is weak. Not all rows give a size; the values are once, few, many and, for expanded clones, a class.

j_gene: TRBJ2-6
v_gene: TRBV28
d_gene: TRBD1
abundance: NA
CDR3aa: CASSLYTGTASGANVLTF
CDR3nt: TGTGCCAGCAGTCTGTATACCGGGACAGCCTCCGGGGCCAACGTCCTGACTTTC

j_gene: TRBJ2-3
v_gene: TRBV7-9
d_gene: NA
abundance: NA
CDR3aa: CASSLGWRKDTQYF
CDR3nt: TGTGCCAGCAGCTTAGGGTGGCGGAAAGATACGCAGTATTTT

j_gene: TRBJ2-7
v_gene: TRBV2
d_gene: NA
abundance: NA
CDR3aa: CASRYPLTGEASYEQYF
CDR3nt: TGTGCCAGCAGATATCCTCTCACAGGGGAGGCCTCCTACGAGCAGTACTTC

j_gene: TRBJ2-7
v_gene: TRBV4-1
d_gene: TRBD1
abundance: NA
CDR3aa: CASSLGQGTYEQYF
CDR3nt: TGCGCCAGCAGCCTTGGACAGGGGACCTACGAGCAGTACTTC

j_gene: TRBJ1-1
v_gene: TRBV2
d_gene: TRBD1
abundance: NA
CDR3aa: CASRLRTGDTEAFF
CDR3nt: TGTGCCAGCAGGCTCCGGACAGGGGACACTGAAGCTTTCTTT

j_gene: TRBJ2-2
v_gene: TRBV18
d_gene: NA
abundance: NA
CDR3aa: CASSPQAGAGTGELFF
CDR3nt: TGTGCCAGCTCACCACAAGCAGGGGCCGGGACCGGGGAGCTGTTTTTT

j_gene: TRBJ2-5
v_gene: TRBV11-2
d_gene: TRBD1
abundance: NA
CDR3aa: CASSRLGTGVTQYF
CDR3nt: TGTGCCAGCAGCCGCCTCGGGACAGGGGTGACCCAGTACTTC

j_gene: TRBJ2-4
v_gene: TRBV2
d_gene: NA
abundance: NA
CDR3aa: CASNRDSKNIQYF
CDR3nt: TGTGCCAGCAACAGGGATTCCAAAAACATTCAGTACTTC

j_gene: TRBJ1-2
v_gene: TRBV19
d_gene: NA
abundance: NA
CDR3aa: CASSIGGEQANF
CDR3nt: TGTGCCAGTAGTATAGGAGGGGAACAGGCCAACTTC

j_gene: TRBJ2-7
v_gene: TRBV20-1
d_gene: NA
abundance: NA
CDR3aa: CNGNYFEQYF
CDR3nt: TGCAACGGGAACTATTTTGAGCAGTACTTC

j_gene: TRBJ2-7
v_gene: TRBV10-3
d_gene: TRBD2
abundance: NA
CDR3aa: CAVTGTSDAYEQYF
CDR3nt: TGTGCCGTGACCGGGACTAGCGACGCCTACGAGCAGTACTTC

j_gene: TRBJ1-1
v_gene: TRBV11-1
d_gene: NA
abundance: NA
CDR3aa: CASSLVQDHFLAFF
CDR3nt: TGTGCCAGCAGCTTAGTCCAGGATCACTTTTTGGCTTTCTTT

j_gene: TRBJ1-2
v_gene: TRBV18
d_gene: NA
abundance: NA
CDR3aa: CASSPTGSHHYGYTF
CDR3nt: TGTGCCAGCTCACCAACAGGAAGCCACCACTATGGCTACACCTTC

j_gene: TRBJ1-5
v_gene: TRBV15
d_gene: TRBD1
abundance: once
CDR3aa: CATSRLGQDSNQPQHF
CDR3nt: TGTGCCACCAGCAGACTAGGACAGGACTCCAATCAGCCCCAGCATTTT

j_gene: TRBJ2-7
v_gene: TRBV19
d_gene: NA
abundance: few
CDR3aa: CASRPGAGSYEQYF
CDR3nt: TGTGCCAGTAGGCCGGGGGCGGGATCCTACGAGCAGTACTTC

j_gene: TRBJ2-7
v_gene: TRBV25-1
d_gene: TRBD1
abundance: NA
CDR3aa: CASSDRQGNAEQYF
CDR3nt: TGTGCCAGCAGTGATAGACAGGGCAATGCCGAGCAGTACTTC

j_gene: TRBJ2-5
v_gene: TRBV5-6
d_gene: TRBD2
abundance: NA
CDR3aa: CASRRTSGSVTQYF
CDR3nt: TGTGCCAGCAGACGGACTAGCGGGAGTGTGACCCAGTACTTC

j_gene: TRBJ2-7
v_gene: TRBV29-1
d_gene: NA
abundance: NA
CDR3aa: CSAKGQNYEQYF
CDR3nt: TGCAGCGCAAAGGGACAAAACTACGAGCAGTACTTC

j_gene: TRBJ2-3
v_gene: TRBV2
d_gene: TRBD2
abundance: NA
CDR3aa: CASPIAGGPSDTQYF
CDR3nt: TGTGCCAGCCCTATAGCGGGGGGGCCTTCAGATACGCAGTATTTT

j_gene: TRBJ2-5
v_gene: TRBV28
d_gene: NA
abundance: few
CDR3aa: CASSFFAVQETQYF
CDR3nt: TGTGCCAGCAGTTTTTTTGCAGTCCAAGAGACCCAGTACTTC

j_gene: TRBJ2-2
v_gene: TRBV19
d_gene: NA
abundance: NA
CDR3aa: CASRPAGGELFF
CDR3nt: TGTGCCAGTAGACCGGCGGGCGGGGAGCTGTTTTTT

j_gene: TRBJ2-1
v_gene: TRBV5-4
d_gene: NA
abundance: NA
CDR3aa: CASSSPESDEQFF
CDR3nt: TGTGCCAGCAGCTCGCCCGAGAGTGATGAGCAGTTCTTC

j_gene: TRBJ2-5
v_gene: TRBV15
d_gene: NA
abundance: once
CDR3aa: CATSRGQGAREQYF
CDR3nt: TGTGCCACCAGCAGAGGGCAGGGGGCGCGGGAGCAGTACTTC

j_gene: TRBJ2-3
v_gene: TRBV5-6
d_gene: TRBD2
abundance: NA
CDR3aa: CASSSPGLAGGRDTQYF
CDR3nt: TGTGCCAGCAGCTCCCCGGGACTAGCGGGGGGGCGAGATACGCAGTATTTT

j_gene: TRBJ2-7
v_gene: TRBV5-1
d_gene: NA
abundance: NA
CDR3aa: CASSLGLLSYEQYF
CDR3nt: TGCGCCAGCAGCTTGGGACTCCTATCCTACGAGCAGTACTTC

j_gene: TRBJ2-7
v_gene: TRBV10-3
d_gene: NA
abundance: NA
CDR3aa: CAISPPYLAHPYEQYF
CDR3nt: TGTGCCATCAGCCCGCCTTATCTAGCGCACCCCTACGAGCAGTACTTC

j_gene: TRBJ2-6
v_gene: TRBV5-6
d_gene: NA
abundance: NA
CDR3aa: CASSSPKTAGANVLTF
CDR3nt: TGTGCCAGCAGCTCCCCAAAGACTGCTGGGGCCAACGTCCTGACTTTC

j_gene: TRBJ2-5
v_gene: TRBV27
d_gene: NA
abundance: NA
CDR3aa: CASSSSHRVETQYF
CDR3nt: TGTGCCAGCAGTTCCTCCCACAGGGTTGAGACCCAGTACTTC

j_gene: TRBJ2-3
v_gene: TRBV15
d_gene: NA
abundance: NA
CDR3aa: CATSRNEGGPLRTDTQYF
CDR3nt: TGTGCCACCAGCAGGAACGAGGGGGGCCCGTTAAGAACAGATACGCAGTATTTT

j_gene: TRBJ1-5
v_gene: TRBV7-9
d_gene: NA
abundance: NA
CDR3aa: CASSDSGSGWGNQPQHF
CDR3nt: TGTGCCAGCAGTGACTCAGGTTCCGGTTGGGGCAATCAGCCCCAGCATTTT

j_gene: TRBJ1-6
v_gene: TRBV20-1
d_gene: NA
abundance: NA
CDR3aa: CSARGDTLHF
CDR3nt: TGCAGTGCTAGGGGGGACACACTCCACTTT

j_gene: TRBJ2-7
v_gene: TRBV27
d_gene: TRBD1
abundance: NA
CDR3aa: CASSSDRGQNEQYF
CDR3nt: TGTGCCAGCAGTTCAGACAGGGGGCAGAACGAGCAGTACTTC

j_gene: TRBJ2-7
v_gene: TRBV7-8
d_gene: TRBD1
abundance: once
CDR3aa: CASRLGDDRGHEQYF
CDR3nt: TGTGCCAGCAGACTTGGGGACGACAGGGGCCACGAGCAGTACTTC

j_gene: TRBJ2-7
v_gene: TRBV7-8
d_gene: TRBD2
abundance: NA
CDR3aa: CASRPERKGLAGEVEQYF
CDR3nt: TGTGCCAGCAGACCCGAGAGGAAGGGGCTAGCGGGAGAGGTAGAGCAGTACTTC

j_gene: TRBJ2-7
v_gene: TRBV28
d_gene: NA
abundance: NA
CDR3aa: CASSLKLGAHEQYF
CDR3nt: TGTGCCAGCAGTTTGAAACTTGGCGCCCACGAGCAGTACTTC

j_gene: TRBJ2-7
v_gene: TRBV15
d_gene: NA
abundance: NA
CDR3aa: CATSRERTNYEQYF
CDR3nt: TGTGCCACCAGCAGAGAACGTACGAACTACGAGCAGTACTTC

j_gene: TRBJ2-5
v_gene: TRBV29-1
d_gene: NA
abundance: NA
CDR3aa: CSVVIWYGGGPETQYF
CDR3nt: TGCAGCGTTGTTATTTGGTATGGGGGGGGCCCGGAGACCCAGTACTTC

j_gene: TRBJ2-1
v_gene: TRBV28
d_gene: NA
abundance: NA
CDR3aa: CASRLYNEQFF
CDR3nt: TGTGCCAGCAGGTTGTACAATGAGCAGTTCTTC

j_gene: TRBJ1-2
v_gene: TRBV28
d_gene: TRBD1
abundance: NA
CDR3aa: CASSDKTGGAKYGYTF
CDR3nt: TGTGCCAGCAGTGATAAAACAGGGGGCGCAAAATATGGCTACACCTTC

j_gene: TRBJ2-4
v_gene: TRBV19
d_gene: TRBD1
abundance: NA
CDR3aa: CASSITGGAKNIQYF
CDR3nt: TGTGCCAGTAGTATTACAGGGGGAGCCAAAAACATTCAGTACTTC

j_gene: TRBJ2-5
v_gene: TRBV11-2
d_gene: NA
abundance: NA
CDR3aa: CASSLPPQGVAETQYF
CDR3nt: TGTGCCAGCAGCCTACCTCCACAGGGAGTAGCAGAGACCCAGTACTTC

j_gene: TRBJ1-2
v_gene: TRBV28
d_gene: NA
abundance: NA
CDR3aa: CASSLADSYYGYTF
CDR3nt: TGTGCCAGCAGTTTAGCCGACAGTTACTATGGCTACACCTTC

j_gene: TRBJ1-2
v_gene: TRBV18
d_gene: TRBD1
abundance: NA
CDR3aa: CASSGLGQAGGGYTF
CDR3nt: TGTGCCAGCTCGGGCCTCGGACAGGCTGGTGGCGGCTACACCTTC

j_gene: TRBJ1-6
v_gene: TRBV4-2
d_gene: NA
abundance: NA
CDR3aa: CASSQSRGPYNSPLHF
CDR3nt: TGTGCCAGCAGCCAGAGCAGGGGTCCCTATAATTCACCCCTCCACTTT

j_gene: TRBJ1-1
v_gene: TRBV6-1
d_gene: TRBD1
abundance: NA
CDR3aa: CASSGTGGYRSAFF
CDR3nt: TGTGCCAGCAGTGGTACAGGGGGCTACAGGTCTGCTTTCTTT

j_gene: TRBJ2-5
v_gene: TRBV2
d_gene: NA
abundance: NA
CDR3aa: CASSGTPQETQYF
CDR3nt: TGTGCCAGCAGTGGGACGCCACAAGAGACCCAGTACTTC

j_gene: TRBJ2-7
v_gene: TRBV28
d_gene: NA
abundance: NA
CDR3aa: CASIRSGSPSYEQYF
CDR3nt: TGTGCCAGCATTCGATCCGGGTCCCCCTCCTACGAGCAGTACTTC

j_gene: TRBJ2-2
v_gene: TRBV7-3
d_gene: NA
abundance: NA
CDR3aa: CASTGYTGELFF
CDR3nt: TGTGCCAGCACAGGTTACACCGGGGAGCTGTTTTTT

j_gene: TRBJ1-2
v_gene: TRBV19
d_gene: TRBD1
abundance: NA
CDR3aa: CASSFPDRVNYGYTF
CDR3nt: TGTGCCAGTAGTTTCCCTGACAGGGTTAACTATGGCTACACCTTC

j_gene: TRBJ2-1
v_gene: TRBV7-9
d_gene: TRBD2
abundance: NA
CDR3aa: CASSLIAGYFEQFF
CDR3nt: TGTGCCAGCAGCTTAATAGCGGGATATTTTGAGCAGTTCTTC

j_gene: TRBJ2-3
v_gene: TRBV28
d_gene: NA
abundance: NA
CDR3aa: CASSLVPGTQYF
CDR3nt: TGTGCCAGCAGTTTAGTCCCAGGTACGCAGTATTTT

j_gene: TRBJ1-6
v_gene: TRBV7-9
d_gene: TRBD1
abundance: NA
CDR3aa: CASSLRGGANSPLHF
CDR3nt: TGTGCCAGCAGCTTAAGAGGGGGCGCAAATTCACCCCTCCACTTT

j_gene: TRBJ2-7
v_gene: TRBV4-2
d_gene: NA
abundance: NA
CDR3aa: CASSQEGPGSPLEQYF
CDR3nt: TGTGCCAGCAGCCAAGAAGGTCCGGGGTCACCTTTGGAGCAGTACTTC

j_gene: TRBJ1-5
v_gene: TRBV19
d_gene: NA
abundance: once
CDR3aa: CASAEDRYSNQPQHF
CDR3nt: TGTGCCAGTGCGGAAGACAGATATAGCAATCAGCCCCAGCATTTT

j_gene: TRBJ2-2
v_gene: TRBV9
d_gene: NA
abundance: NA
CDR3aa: CASSPTAVGVSGELFF
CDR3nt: TGTGCCAGCAGCCCAACGGCGGTAGGGGTGTCCGGGGAGCTGTTTTTT

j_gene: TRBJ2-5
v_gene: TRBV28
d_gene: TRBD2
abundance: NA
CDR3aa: CASTIGLAEETQYF
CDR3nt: TGTGCCAGCACCATCGGACTAGCAGAAGAGACCCAGTACTTC

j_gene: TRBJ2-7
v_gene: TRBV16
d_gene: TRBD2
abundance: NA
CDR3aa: CASSQSSGSKYEQYF
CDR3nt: TGTGCCAGCAGCCAATCTAGCGGGAGTAAGTACGAGCAGTACTTC

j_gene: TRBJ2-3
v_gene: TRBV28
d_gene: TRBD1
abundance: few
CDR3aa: CASSFRGRGQDTQYF
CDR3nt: TGTGCCAGCAGTTTCCGTGGCAGGGGGCAGGATACGCAGTATTTT

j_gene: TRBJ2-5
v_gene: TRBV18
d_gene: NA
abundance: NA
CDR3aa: CASSLTSLQETQYF
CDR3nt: TGTGCCAGCTCCCTTACTAGCCTCCAAGAGACCCAGTACTTC